The TCR beta chain under discussion was sequenced for a study of T cells in Graves' hyperthyroidism and ophthalmopathy. For the study at large: Peripheral blood was collected at initial diagnosis, before any treatment. Findings and limits, study-wide: Ophthalmopathy was predicted by the model a median of approximately 6 months ahead of onset. In the blood, most expanded thyroid clonotypes above 0.001 appeared as well.

In the case of this clonotype: Its target is not known.

RNA transcripts provided the source from which TCR beta CDR3 regions were amplified. HTBI primers were used for first-round RT-PCR of the TCR CDR3. Each CDR3 protein gets one entry after TCRdb re-called the multiplex PCR reads with MiXCR. The sample consists of approximately 590,000 distinct CDR3 sequences, 15% to 18% of them appearing once. The CDR3 is 12 residues long. V trimming: 0 bases; J trimming: 9 bases; junction bases outside the gene matches: 0. CDR1 and CDR2 (germline): SEHNR, FQNEAQ (reference sequence). The patients, who ranged from 18 to 65 in age, presented with newly diagnosed hyperthyroidism lasting under 2 months.

The sample consisted of blood. The chain recombines TRBV7-9 with TRBJ2-7; 9 bases are a match to TRBD2. The source is a young woman with Graves' hyperthyroidism. CDR3 nucleotide sequence: TGTGCCAGCAGCTTAGCGCGGGAGGGGCAGTACTTC. Its translation is CASSLAREGQYF.